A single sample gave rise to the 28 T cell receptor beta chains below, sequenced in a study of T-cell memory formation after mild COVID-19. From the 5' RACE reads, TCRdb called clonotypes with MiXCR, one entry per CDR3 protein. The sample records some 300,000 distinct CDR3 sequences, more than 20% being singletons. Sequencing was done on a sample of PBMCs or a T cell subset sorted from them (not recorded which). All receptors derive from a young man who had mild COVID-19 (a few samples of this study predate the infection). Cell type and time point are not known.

CDR3 sequence: CSQSPGTGQEETQYF. CDR3 DNA: TGCAGCCAGTCCCCCGGGACAGGGCAAGAAGAGACCCAGTACTTC. The chain carries TRBV29-1 and TRBJ2-5, with 9 bases identical to TRBD1. CDR3 length: 15 residues. Unmatched junction bases numbered 13, after V lost 8 bases and J lost 3 bases. CDR1 is SQVTM, CDR2 ANQGSEA, per germline.

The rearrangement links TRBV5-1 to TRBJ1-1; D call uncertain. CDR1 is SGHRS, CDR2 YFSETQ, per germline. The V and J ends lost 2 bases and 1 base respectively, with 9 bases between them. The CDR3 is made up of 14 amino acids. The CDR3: CASSLHRGNTEAFF. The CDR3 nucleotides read TGCGCCAGCAGCTTACATCGGGGGAACACTGAAGCTTTCTTT.

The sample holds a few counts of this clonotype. The CDR3, as DNA: TGCAGTGCCCCCATTCCCGGACATGTACAGACCCAGTACTTC. Its protein product is CSAPIPGHVQTQYF. The chain is built from TRBV20-1 and TRBJ2-5; TRBD1 is a possible D gene (5 bases). The CDR3 contains 14 residues. V lost 6 bases and J lost 6, with 20 bases in between. Germline loops: CDR1 DFQATT, CDR2 SNEGSKA (reference sequence).

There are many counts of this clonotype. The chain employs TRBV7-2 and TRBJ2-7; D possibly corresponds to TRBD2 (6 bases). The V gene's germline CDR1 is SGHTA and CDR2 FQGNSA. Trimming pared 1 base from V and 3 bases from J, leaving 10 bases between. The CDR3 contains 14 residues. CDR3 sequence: CASSLGLAFYEQYF. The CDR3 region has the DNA TGTGCCAGCAGCTTAGGTCTAGCGTTCTACGAGCAGTACTTC.

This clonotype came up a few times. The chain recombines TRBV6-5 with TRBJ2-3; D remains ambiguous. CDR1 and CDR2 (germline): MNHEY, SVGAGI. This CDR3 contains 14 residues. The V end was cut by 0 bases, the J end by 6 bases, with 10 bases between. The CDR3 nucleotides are TGTGCCAGCAGTTACTCGAACCTGGTCGATACGCAGTATTTT. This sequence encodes CASSYSNLVDTQYF.

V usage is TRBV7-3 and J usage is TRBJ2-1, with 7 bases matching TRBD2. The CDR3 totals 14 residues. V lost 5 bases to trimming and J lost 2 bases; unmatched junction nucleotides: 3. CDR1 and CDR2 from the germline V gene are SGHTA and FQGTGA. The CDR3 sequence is CASSPGGTYNEQFF. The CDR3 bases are TGTGCCAGCAGCCCCGGGGGGACCTACAATGAGCAGTTCTTC.

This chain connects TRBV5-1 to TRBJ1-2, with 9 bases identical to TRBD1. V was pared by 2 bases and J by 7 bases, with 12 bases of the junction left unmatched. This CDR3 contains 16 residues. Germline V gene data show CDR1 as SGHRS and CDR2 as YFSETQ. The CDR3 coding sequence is TGCGCCAGCAGCTTCGAGCCGGGACAGGGTAATACTGGCTACACCTTC. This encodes CASSFEPGQGNTGYTF. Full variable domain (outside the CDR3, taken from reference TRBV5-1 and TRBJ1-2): KAGVTQTPRYLIKTRGQQVTLSCSPISGHRSVSWYQQTPGQGLQFLFEYFSETQRNKGNFPGRFSGRQFSNSRSEMNVSTLELGDSALYLCASSFEPGQGNTGYTFGSGTRLTVV.

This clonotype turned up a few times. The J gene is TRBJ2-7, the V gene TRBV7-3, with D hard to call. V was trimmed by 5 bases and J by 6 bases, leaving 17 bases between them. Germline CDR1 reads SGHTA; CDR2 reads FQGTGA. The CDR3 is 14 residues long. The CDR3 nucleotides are TGTGCCAGCAGCCGTTATACGAAATCGGTCGAGCAGTACTTC. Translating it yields CASSRYTKSVEQYF.

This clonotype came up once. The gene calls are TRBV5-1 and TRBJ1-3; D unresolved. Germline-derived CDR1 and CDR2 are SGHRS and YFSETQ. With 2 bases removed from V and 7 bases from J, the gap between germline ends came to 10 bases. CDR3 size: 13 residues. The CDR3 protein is CASSLHTENTIYF. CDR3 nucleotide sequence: TGCGCCAGCAGCTTACATACCGAGAACACCATATATTTT.

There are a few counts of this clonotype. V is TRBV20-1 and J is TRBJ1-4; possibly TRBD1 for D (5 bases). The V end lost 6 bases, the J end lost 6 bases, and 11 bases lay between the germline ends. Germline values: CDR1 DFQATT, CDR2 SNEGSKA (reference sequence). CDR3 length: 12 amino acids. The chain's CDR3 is CSARDRDEKLFF. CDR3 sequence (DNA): TGCAGTGCCCGGGACCGAGATGAAAAACTGTTTTTT.

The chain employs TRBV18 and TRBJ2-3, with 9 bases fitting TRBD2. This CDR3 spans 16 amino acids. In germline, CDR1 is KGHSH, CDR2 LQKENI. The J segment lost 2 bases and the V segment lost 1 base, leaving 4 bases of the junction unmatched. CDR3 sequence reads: CASSPLRGGSTDTQYF. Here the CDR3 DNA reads TGTGCCAGCTCACCACTGCGGGGGGGTTCCACAGATACGCAGTATTTT.

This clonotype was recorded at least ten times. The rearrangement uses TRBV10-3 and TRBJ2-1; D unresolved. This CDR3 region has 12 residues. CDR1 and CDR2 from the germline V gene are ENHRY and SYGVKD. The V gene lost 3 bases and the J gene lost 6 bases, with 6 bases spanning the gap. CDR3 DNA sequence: TGTGCCATCAGTGAACCGCCCAATGAGCAGTTCTTC. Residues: CAISEPPNEQFF.

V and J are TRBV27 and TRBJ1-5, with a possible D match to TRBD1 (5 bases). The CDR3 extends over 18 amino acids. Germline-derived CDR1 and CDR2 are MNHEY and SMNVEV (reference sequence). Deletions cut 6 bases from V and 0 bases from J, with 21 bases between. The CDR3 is CASSYRPPREYSNQPQHF. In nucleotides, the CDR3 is TGTGCCAGCAGCTATAGACCACCCAGGGAATATAGCAATCAGCCCCAGCATTTT.

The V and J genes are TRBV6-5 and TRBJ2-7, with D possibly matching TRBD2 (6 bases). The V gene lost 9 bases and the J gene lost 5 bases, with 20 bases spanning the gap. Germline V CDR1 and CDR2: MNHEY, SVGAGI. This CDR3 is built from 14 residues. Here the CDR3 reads CASHAGGSLHEQYF. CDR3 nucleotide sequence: TGTGCCAGTCACGCCGGGGGATCCCTACACGAGCAGTACTTC.

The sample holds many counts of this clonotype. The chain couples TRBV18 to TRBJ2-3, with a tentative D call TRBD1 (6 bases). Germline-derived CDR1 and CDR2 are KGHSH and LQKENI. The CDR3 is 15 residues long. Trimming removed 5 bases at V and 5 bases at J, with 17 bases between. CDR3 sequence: CASSTTGSTRDTQYF. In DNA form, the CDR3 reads TGTGCCAGCTCAACAACAGGGTCAACCCGAGATACGCAGTATTTT.

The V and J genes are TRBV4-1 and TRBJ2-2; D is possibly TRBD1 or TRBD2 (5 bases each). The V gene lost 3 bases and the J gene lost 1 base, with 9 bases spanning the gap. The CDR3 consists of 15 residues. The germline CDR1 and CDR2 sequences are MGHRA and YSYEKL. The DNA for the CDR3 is TGCGCCAGCAGCCAGGGGACGCAGAACACCGGGGAGCTGTTTTTT. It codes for CASSQGTQNTGELFF.

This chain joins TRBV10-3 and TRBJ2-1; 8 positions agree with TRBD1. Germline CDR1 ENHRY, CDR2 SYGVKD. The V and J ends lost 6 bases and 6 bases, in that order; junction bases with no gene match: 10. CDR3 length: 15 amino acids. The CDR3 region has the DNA TGTGCCATCAGAGACAGGACAGGGCCCCTCAATGAGCAGTTCTTC. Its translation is CAIRDRTGPLNEQFF.

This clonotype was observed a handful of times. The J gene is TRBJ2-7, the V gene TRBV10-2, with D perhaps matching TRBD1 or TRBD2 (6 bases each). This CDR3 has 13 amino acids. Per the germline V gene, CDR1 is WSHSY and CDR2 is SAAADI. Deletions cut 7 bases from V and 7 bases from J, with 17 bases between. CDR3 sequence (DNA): TGCGCCAGCATCAGGCCAGGGGAGGAGGAGCAGTACTTC. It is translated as CASIRPGEEEQYF.

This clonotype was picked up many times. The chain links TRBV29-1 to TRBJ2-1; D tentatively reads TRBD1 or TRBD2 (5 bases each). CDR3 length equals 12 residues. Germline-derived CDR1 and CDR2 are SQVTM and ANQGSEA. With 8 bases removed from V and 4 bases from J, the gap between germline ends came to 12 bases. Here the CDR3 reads CSSGTEYNEQFF. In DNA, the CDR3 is TGCAGCTCCGGGACGGAGTACAATGAGCAGTTCTTC.

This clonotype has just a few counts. DNA for the CDR3: TGTGCCAGCAGCCAAGGGGACACTTACTACACCTTC. This translates into CASSQGDTYYTF. The chain couples TRBV4-2 to TRBJ1-2; a weak D match, TRBD1 (6 bases). Germline V gene lookup returns CDR1 LGHNA and CDR2 YNFKEQ. Trimming stripped 1 base from V and 10 bases from J, with 10 bases between. The CDR3 runs 12 residues.

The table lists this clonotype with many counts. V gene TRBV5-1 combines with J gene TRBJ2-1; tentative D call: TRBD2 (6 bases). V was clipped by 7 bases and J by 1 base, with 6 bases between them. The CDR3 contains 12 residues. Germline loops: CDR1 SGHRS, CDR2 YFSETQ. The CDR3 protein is CASGGSYNEQFF. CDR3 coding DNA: TGCGCCAGCGGGGGGTCCTACAATGAGCAGTTCTTC.

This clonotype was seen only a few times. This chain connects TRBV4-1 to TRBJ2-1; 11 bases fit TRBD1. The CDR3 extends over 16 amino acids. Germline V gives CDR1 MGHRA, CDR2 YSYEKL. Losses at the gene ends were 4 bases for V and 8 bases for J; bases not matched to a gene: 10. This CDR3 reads CASSPRVGTGGDEQFF. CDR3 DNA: TGCGCCAGCAGCCCCCGGGTCGGGACAGGGGGGGATGAGCAGTTCTTC.

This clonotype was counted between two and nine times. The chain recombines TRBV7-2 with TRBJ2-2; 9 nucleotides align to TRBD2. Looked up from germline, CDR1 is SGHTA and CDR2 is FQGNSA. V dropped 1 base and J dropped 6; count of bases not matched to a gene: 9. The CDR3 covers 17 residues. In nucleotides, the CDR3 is TGTGCCAGCAGCTTAGTTTCGCTAGCGGGGTTCTCCGGGGAGCTGTTTTTT. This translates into CASSLVSLAGFSGELFF.

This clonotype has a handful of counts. CDR3 residues: CASSFGGSGADTQYF. In DNA form, the CDR3 reads TGTGCCAGCAGTTTTGGGGGTTCAGGGGCAGATACGCAGTATTTT. This chain uses TRBV27 with TRBJ2-3; D may be TRBD1 (6 bases). Germline assignment: CDR1 MNHEY and CDR2 SMNVEV (reference sequence). Trimming took 3 bases from V and 4 from J, leaving 14 bases between them. There are 15 residues in the CDR3.

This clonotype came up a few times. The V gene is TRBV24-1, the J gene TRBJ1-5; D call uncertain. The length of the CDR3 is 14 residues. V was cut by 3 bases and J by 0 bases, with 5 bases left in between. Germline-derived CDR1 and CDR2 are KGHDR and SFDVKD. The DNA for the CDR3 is TGTGCCACCAGTGATGGGTATAGCAATCAGCCCCAGCATTTT. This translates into CATSDGYSNQPQHF.

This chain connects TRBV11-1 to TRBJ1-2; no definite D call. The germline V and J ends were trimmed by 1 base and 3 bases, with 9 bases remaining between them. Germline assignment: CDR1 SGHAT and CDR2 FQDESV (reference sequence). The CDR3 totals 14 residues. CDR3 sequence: CASSLGWQDYGYTF. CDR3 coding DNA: TGTGCCAGCAGCTTAGGGTGGCAGGACTATGGCTACACCTTC.

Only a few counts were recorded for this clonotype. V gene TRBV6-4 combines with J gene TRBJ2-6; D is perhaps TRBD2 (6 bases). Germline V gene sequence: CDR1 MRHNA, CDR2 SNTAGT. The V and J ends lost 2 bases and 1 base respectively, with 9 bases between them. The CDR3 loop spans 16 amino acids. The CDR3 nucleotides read TGTGCCAGCAGTGACGTGGGGGGATCTGGGGCCAACGTCCTGACTTTC. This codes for CASSDVGGSGANVLTF.

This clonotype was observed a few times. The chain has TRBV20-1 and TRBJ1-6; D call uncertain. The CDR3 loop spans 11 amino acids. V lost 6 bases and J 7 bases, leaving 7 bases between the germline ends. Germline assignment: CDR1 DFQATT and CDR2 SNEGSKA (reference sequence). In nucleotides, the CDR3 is TGCAGTGCGAAAGGGAATTCACCCCTCCACTTT. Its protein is CSAKGNSPLHF.